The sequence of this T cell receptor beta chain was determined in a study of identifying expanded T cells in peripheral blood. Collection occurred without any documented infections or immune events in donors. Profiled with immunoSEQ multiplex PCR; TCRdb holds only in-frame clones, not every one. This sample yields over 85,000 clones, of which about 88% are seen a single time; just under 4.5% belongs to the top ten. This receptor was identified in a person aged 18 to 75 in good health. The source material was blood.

This CDR3 is CAVGIRADEKLFF. The CDR3 nucleotides read TGTGCCGTTGGTATAAGGGCGGATGAAAAACTGTTTTTT. This chain joins TRBV6-6 and TRBJ1-4; D remains ambiguous. Deletions cut 11 bases from V and 6 bases from J, with 16 bases between. Germline V gene lookup returns CDR1 MNHNY and CDR2 SVGAGI (reference sequence). There are 13 residues in the CDR3.